The clone carrying this TCR beta chain was seen a handful of times. Its target is unknown. Germline V lookup: CDR1 MNHEY, CDR2 SVGAGI. The CDR3 extends over 15 amino acids. V shed 1 base and J shed 2 bases, with 10 bases lying between them. With molecular barcodes, quantitative 5'-RACE was used to make the TCR beta libraries. TCRdb reprocessed the 5' RACE reads via MiXCR and lists one record per CDR3 protein. Among over 130,000 distinct CDR3 sequences listed, roughly 44% were seen once. This specimen comes from a study of CD8 T cells in ankylosing spondylitis. Overall study results and limits: Seemingly distinctive of ankylosing spondylitis blood was a TCR beta motif formed by eight highly homologous variants.

V gene TRBV6-5 combines with J gene TRBJ2-3; D perhaps matches TRBD1 (5 bases). The sample was synovial fluid, either unsorted or a sorted T cell fraction (not recorded which). The clonotype was recovered from a male donor with ankylosing spondylitis. In DNA, the CDR3 is TGTGCCAGCAGTTACTTCGGACAACCCACAGATACGCAGTATTTT. Protein: CASSYFGQPTDTQYF.